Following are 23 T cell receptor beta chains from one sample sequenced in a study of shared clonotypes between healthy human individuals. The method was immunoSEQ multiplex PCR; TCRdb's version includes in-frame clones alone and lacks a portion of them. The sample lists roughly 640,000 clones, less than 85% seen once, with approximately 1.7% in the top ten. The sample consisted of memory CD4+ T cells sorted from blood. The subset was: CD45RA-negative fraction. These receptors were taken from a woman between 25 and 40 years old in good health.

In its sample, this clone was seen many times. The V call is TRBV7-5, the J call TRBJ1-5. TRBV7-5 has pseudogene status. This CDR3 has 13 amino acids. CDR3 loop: CVRSLRANQPQHF. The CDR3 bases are TGTGTCAGAAGCTTAAGGGCCAATCAGCCCCAGCATTTT.

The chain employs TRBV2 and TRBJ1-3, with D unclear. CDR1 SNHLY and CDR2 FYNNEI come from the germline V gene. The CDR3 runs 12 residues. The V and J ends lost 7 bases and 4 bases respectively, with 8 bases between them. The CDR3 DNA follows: TGTGCCAGCATAAGGTCAGGAAACACCATATATTTT. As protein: CASIRSGNTIYF.

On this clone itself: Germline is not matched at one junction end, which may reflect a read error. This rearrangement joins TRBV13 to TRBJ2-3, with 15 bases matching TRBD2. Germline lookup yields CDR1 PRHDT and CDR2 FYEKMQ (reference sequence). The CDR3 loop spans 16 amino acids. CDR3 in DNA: TGTGCCAGCAGTGAAGGACTAGCGGGAGGGCCTGACACGCTGTATTTT. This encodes CASSEGLAGGPDTLYF.

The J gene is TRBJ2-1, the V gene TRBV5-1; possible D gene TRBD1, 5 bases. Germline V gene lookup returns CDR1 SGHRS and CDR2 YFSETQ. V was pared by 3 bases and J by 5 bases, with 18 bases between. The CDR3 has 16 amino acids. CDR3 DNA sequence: TGCGCCAGCAGCTCCCGCCTAGGATGGGGCCACAATGAGCAGTTCTTC. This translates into CASSSRLGWGHNEQFF.

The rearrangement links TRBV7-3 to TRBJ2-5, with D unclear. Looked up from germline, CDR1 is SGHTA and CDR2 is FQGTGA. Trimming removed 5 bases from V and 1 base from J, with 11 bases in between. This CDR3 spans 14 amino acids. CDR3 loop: CASSLSPSQETQYF. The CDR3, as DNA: TGTGCCAGCAGCCTTAGCCCGAGCCAAGAGACCCAGTACTTC.

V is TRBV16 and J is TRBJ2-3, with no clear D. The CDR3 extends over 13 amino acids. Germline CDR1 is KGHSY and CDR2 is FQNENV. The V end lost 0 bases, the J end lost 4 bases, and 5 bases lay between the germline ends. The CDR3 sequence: CASSQSGPDTQYF. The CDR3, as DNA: TGTGCCAGCAGCCAATCGGGCCCAGATACGCAGTATTTT.

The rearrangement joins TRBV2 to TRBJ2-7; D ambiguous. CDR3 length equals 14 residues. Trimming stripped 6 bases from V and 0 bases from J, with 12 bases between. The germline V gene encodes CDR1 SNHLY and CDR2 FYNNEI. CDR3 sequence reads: CASSLAPNSYEQYF. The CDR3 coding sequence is TGTGCCAGCAGCCTTGCCCCTAACTCCTACGAGCAGTACTTC. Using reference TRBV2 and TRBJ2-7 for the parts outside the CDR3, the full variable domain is EPEVTQTPSHQVTQMGQEVILRCVPISNHLYFYWYRQILGQKVEFLVSFYNNEISEKSEIFDDQFSVERPDGSNFTLKIRSTKLEDSAMYFCASSLAPNSYEQYFGPGTRLTVT.

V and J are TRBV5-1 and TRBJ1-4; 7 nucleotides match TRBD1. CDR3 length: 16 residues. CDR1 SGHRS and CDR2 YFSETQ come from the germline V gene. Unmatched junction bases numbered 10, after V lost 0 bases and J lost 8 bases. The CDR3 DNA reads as TGCGCCAGCAGCTTGGGTGGGACAGCCTATGGAGAAAAACTGTTTTTT. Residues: CASSLGGTAYGEKLFF. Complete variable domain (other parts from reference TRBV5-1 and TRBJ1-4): KAGVTQTPRYLIKTRGQQVTLSCSPISGHRSVSWYQQTPGQGLQFLFEYFSETQRNKGNFPGRFSGRQFSNSRSEMNVSTLELGDSALYLCASSLGGTAYGEKLFFGSGTQLSVL.

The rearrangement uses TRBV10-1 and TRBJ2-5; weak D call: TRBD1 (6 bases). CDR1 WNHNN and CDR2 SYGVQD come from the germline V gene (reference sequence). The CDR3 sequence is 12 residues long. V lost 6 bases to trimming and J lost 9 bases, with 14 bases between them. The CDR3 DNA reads TGCGCCAGCAGCGGACAGTGGGGAGCCCAGTACTTC. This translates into CASSGQWGAQYF.

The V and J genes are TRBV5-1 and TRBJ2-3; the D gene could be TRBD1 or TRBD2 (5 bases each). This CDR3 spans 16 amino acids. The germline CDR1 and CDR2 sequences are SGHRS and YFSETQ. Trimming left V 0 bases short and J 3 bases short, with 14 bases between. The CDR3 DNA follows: TGCGCCAGCAGCTTGGCGACCCAGAGGGGAACAGATACGCAGTATTTT. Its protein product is CASSLATQRGTDTQYF.

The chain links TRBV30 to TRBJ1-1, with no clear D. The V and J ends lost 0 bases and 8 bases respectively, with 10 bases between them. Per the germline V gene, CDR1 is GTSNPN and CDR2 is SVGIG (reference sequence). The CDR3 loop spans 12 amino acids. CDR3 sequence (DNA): TGTGCCTGGAGTGTACAGAGCACGGAAGCTTTCTTT. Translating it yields CAWSVQSTEAFF.

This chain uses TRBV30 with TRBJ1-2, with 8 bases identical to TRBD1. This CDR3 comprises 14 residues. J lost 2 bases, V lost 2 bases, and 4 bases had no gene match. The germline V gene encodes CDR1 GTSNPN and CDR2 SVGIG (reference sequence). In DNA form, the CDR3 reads TGTGCCTGGAGTCCCAGGGGGCTAAACTATGGCTACACCTTC. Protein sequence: CAWSPRGLNYGYTF. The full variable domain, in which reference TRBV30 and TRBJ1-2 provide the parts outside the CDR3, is SQTIHQWPATLVQPVGSPLSLECTVEGTSNPNLYWYRQAAGRGLQLLFYSVGIGQISSEVPQNLSASRPQDRQFILSSKKLLLSDSGFYLCAWSPRGLNYGYTFGSGTRLTVV.

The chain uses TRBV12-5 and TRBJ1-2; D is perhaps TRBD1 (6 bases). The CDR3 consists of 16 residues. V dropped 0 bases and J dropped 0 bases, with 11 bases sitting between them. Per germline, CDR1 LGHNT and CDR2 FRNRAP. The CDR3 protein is CASGLVLAGANYGYTF. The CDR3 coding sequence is TGTGCTAGTGGTTTGGTACTTGCAGGGGCTAACTATGGCTACACCTTC.

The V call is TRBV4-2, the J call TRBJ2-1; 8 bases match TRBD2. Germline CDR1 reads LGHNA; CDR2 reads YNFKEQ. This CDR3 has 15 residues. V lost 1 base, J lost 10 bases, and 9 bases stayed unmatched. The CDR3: CASSQAGGDLREQFF. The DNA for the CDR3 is TGTGCCAGCAGCCAAGCCGGGGGGGACTTAAGGGAGCAGTTCTTC.

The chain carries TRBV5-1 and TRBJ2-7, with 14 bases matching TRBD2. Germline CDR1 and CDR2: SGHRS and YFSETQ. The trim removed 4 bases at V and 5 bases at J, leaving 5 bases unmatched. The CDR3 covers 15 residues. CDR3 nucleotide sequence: TGCGCCAGCAGCGTGACTAGCGGGAGGGCCCACGAGCAGTACTTC. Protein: CASSVTSGRAHEQYF.

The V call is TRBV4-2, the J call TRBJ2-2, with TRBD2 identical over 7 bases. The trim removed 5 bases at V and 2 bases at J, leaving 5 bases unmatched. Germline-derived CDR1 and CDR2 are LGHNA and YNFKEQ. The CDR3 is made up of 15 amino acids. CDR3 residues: CASSFGAGNTGELFF. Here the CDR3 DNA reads TGTGCCAGCAGCTTTGGAGCGGGAAACACCGGGGAGCTGTTTTTT.

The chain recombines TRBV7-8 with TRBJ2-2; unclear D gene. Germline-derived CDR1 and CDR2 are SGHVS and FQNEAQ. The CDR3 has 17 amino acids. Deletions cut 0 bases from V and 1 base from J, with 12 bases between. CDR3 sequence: CASSLASVIRNTGELFF. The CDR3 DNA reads TGTGCCAGCAGCTTAGCTTCCGTGATTAGGAACACCGGGGAGCTGTTTTTT.

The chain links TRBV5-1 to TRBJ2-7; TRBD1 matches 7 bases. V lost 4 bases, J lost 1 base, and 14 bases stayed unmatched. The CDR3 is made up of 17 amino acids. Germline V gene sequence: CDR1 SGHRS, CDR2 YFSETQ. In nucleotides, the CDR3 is TGCGCCAGCAGCAGAGACTCGGGACAGAAAAAATCCTACGAGCAGTACTTC. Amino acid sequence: CASSRDSGQKKSYEQYF.

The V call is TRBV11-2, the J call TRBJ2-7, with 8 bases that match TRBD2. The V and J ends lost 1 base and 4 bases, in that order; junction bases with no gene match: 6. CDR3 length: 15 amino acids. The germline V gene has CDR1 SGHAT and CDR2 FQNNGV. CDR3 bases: TGTGCCAGCAGCTTAGGGGGGAGCGGGAGATACGAGCAGTACTTC. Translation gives CASSLGGSGRYEQYF. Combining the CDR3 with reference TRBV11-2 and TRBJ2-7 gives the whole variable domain EAGVAQSPRYKIIEKRQSVAFWCNPISGHATLYWYQQILGQGPKLLIQFQNNGVVDDSQLPKDRFSAERLKGVDSTLKIQPAKLEDSAVYLCASSLGGSGRYEQYFGPGTRLTVT.

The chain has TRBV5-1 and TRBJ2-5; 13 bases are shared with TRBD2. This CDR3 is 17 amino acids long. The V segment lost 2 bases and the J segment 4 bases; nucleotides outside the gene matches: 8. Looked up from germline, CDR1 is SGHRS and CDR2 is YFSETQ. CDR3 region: CASSFGGTSGIGETQYF. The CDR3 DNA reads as TGCGCCAGCAGCTTCGGCGGGACTAGCGGGATTGGAGAGACCCAGTACTTC. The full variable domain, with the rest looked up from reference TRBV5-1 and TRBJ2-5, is KAGVTQTPRYLIKTRGQQVTLSCSPISGHRSVSWYQQTPGQGLQFLFEYFSETQRNKGNFPGRFSGRQFSNSRSEMNVSTLELGDSALYLCASSFGGTSGIGETQYFGPGTRLLVL.

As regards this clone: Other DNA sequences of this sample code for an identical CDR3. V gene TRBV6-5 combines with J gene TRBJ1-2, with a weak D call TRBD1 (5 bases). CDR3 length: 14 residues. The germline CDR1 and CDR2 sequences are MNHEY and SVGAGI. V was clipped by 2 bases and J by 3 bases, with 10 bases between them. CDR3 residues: CASSYRGMDYGYTF. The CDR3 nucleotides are TGTGCCAGCAGTTACAGGGGAATGGACTATGGCTACACCTTC.

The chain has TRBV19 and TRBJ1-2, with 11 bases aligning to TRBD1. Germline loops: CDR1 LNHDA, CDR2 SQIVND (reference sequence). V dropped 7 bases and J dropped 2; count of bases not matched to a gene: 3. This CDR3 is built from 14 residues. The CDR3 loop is CASKDRGRNYGYTF. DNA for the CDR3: TGTGCCAGTAAGGACAGGGGGCGAAACTATGGCTACACCTTC.

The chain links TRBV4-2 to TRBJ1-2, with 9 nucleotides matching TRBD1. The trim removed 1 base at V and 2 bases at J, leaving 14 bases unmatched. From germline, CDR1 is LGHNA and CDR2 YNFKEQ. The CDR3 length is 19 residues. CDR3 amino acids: CASSQVGARSGTGNYGYTF. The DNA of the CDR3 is TGTGCCAGCAGCCAAGTAGGGGCACGGTCAGGGACAGGGAACTATGGCTACACCTTC.